The next 4 T cell receptor beta chains were all read from a single sample in a study of cytomegalovirus exposure and HLA in healthy donors. The PCR had 60 Vbeta and 13 Jbeta primers. The protocol was immunoSEQ multiplex PCR, while the TCRdb copy is restricted to in-frame clones and leaves out a portion. The sample lists some 190,000 clones; around 79% were seen once. The source material was PBMCs. Every receptor here comes from a woman under 30 in good health and CMV-seronegative.

The chain employs TRBV6-5 and TRBJ2-7, with 10 nucleotides matching TRBD1. The CDR3 has 14 residues. Germline CDR1 reads MNHEY; CDR2 reads SVGAGI. V trimming: 6 bases; J trimming: 3 bases; junction bases outside the gene matches: 5. CDR3 sequence: CASRGGQGRYEQYF. The CDR3, as DNA: TGTGCCAGCAGGGGGGGACAGGGGCGCTACGAGCAGTACTTC.

The V call is TRBV28, the J call TRBJ2-3, with 11 nucleotides matching TRBD2. The ends lost 1 base at V and 8 bases at J; junction bases unmatched: 8. CDR3 size: 16 residues. Germline V gives CDR1 MDHEN, CDR2 SYDVKM. In DNA, the CDR3 is TGTGCCAGCAGTTTATCCCCCGGGACTAGCGGTTTTACGCAGTATTTT. It encodes CASSLSPGTSGFTQYF. Drawing the rest from reference TRBV28 and TRBJ2-3, the complete variable domain is DVKVTQSSRYLVKRTGEKVFLECVQDMDHENMFWYRQDPGLGLRLIYFSYDVKMKEKGDIPEGYSVSREKKERFSLILESASTNQTSMYLCASSLSPGTSGFTQYFGPGTRLTVL.

This clone is a singleton in its sample. The chain is built from TRBV6-1 and TRBJ1-2, with TRBD1 matching 9 bases. Germline V lookup: CDR1 MNHNS, CDR2 SASEGT. This CDR3 is built from 15 residues. Trimming removed 4 bases from V and 2 bases from J; junction bases left unmatched: 5. CDR3: CASSVRDRENYGYTF. CDR3 DNA: TGTGCCAGCAGTGTCCGGGACAGGGAGAACTATGGCTACACCTTC.

V gene TRBV6-5 combines with J gene TRBJ2-3; 9 bases map to TRBD2. Germline V gene data show CDR1 as MNHEY and CDR2 as SVGAGI. Unmatched junction bases numbered 8, after V lost 7 bases and J lost 3 bases. The CDR3 totals 15 residues. The CDR3 coding sequence is TGTGCCAGCACACGTAGCGGGAGTAGTACAGATACGCAGTATTTT. It translates to CASTRSGSSTDTQYF.